This is a list of T cell receptor beta chains from one sample in a study of blood T cell repertoires in COVID-19. Clones were sequenced by immunoSEQ multiplex PCR, and TCRdb holds only the in-frame ones, with some missing. The profile covers about 100,000 clones, with about 89% appearing a single time and approximately 15% taken by the ten largest. The sequenced material came from peripheral blood. The receptors were gathered from a man aged 50-59 years with acute or convalescent COVID-19. CDR3s include the opening cysteine and the closing phenylalanine or tryptophan. D genes are given only for firm matches. For some rows the clone size is stated as once, few or many, or as a class when expanded; others skip it.

CDR3 DNA	CDR3 protein	clone size	V gene	D gene	J gene
TGTGCCAGCTCCTTCCGGGCGGGGTCCGGGGCCAACGTCCTGACTTTC	CASSFRAGSGANVLTF	.	TRBV18	.	TRBJ2-6
TGTGCCAGCGGGACAGACTATCAGCCCCAGCATTTT	CASGTDYQPQHF	once	TRBV7-9	TRBD1	TRBJ1-5
TGTGCCATCAGTACGGACAGTTATAGCAATCAGCCCCAGCATTTT	CAISTDSYSNQPQHF	.	TRBV10-3	.	TRBJ1-5
TGTGCCAGCAGCTTTCGCAGGGGGCCGGGCACTGAAGCTTTCTTT	CASSFRRGPGTEAFF	.	TRBV3-1/TRBV3-2	TRBD1	TRBJ1-1
TGTGCCAGCAGCCCTCAGGGTCACAATGAGCAGTTCTTC	CASSPQGHNEQFF	once	TRBV11-3	.	TRBJ2-1
TGTGCCAGCAGGGGACAGGGATCCACTGAAGCTTTCTTT	CASRGQGSTEAFF	.	TRBV6-5	TRBD1	TRBJ1-1
TGTGCCAGTAAGGGACAGGGCATGAACACTGAAGCTTTCTTT	CASKGQGMNTEAFF	.	TRBV19	TRBD1	TRBJ1-1
TGTGCCTGGAACACAGGACAGGGGGCGGGTCAGCCCCAGCATTTT	CAWNTGQGAGQPQHF	.	TRBV30	TRBD1	TRBJ1-5
TGTGCCAGCAGCTTAGCCTCCACAAGACTAGCCGAGGGGACCCAGTACTTC	CASSLASTRLAEGTQYF	.	TRBV11-2	TRBD2	TRBJ2-5
TGTGCCAGTAGTATTATCGCGGGAAGCAATCAGCCCCAGCATTTT	CASSIIAGSNQPQHF	.	TRBV19	.	TRBJ1-5
TGCGCCAGCAGCACCCTTGGGGGGGGAGTTGGCACAGATACGCAGTATTTT	CASSTLGGGVGTDTQYF	.	TRBV5-1	TRBD2	TRBJ2-3